The subject of this entry is one T cell receptor beta chain. The method was immunoSEQ multiplex PCR; TCRdb's version includes in-frame clones alone and lacks a portion of them. Among roughly 87,000 clones listed, over 85% were seen once. The data derive from a study of technical replicates of blood from a few donors. The CDR3 contains 15 residues. Germline V gene lookup returns CDR1 ENHRY and CDR2 SYGVKD. Germline trimming cut 5 bases from V and 3 bases from J; bases unmatched to any gene: 6. The sample comprised T cells isolated from PBMCs. This TCR was sampled from a human donor in good health. The chain combines TRBV10-3 with TRBJ2-2; TRBD1 aligns across 7 bases. The CDR3 is CAISNHRGDTGELFF. DNA of the CDR3: TGTGCCATCAGTAATCACAGGGGAGACACCGGGGAGCTGTTTTTT.